Listed below are T cell receptor beta chains from one sample, sequenced in a study of blood T cell repertoires in COVID-19. Profiled with immunoSEQ multiplex PCR; TCRdb holds only in-frame clones, not every one. This table holds under 400,000 clones, roughly 89% found once. The sequenced sample was peripheral blood. These receptors came from a woman aged 55-69 years with COVID-19, enrolled during active disease. CDR3s leave out the opening cysteine and the closing phenylalanine or tryptophan. Each record gives: V gene, J gene, CDR3 length, CDR3 protein.

v_call: TRBV5-1
j_call: TRBJ2-3
cdr3_length: 14
cdr3_aa: ASSSPIGGAGDTQY

v_call: TRBV28
j_call: TRBJ2-7
cdr3_length: 12
cdr3_aa: ASSRQVGPYEQY

v_call: TRBV27
j_call: TRBJ2-3
cdr3_length: 13
cdr3_aa: ASKTGLEKVDTQY

v_call: TRBV12-3/TRBV12-4
j_call: TRBJ1-2
cdr3_length: 11
cdr3_aa: ASTQRANYGYT

v_call: TRBV28
j_call: TRBJ2-2
cdr3_length: 13
cdr3_aa: ASGALAENTGELF

v_call: TRBV28
j_call: TRBJ1-1
cdr3_length: 12
cdr3_aa: ASSFRQGGTEAF

v_call: TRBV18
j_call: TRBJ1-2
cdr3_length: 12
cdr3_aa: ASSPERGPYGYT

v_call: TRBV7-2
j_call: TRBJ1-2
cdr3_length: 13
cdr3_aa: ASSFSGVVNYGYT

v_call: TRBV2
j_call: TRBJ2-2
cdr3_length: 13
cdr3_aa: ASGTRQGASGELF

v_call: TRBV3-1/TRBV3-2
j_call: TRBJ2-2
cdr3_length: 14
cdr3_aa: ASSDFGGARTGELF

v_call: TRBV30
j_call: TRBJ1-5
cdr3_length: 12
cdr3_aa: AWSVGQGAQPQH

v_call: TRBV28
j_call: TRBJ1-2
cdr3_length: 11
cdr3_aa: ASRPTGDYGYT

v_call: TRBV4-2
j_call: TRBJ1-2
cdr3_length: 13
cdr3_aa: ASSHKGQGNDGYT

v_call: TRBV7-9
j_call: TRBJ1-1
cdr3_length: 9
cdr3_aa: ASSLSTEAF

v_call: TRBV6-5
j_call: TRBJ2-1
cdr3_length: 13
cdr3_aa: ASSYSSGNYNEQF

v_call: TRBV9
j_call: TRBJ1-2
cdr3_length: 12
cdr3_aa: ASSVDRTSYGYT

v_call: TRBV11-2
j_call: TRBJ2-5
cdr3_length: 12
cdr3_aa: ASSGGTDQETQY

v_call: TRBV18
j_call: TRBJ1-1
cdr3_length: 11
cdr3_aa: ASSQGGSTEAF

v_call: TRBV18
j_call: TRBJ2-5
cdr3_length: 11
cdr3_aa: ASSQGQQETQY

v_call: TRBV3-1/TRBV3-2
j_call: TRBJ1-1
cdr3_length: 12
cdr3_aa: ASSQAGTGFEAF

v_call: TRBV28
j_call: TRBJ2-4
cdr3_length: 11
cdr3_aa: ATDGGAQNIQY

v_call: TRBV12-3/TRBV12-4
j_call: TRBJ1-2
cdr3_length: 11
cdr3_aa: ASRAGENYGYT

v_call: TRBV6-5
j_call: TRBJ2-3
cdr3_length: 12
cdr3_aa: ASSLEYSSDTQY

v_call: TRBV11-2
j_call: TRBJ2-1
cdr3_length: 13
cdr3_aa: ASSFNSQGFNEQF

v_call: TRBV7-9
j_call: TRBJ2-3
cdr3_length: 15
cdr3_aa: ASSTSGGGRTTDTQY

v_call: TRBV6-5
j_call: TRBJ1-6
cdr3_length: 12
cdr3_aa: ASSLGGGNSPLH

v_call: TRBV19
j_call: TRBJ1-1
cdr3_length: 13
cdr3_aa: ASSIGRHTNTEAF

v_call: TRBV5-1
j_call: TRBJ2-1
cdr3_length: 15
cdr3_aa: ASSLDPTGSSYNEQF

v_call: TRBV5-1
j_call: TRBJ1-4
cdr3_length: 14
cdr3_aa: ASSLGSGPQSEKLF

v_call: TRBV4-1
j_call: TRBJ2-7
cdr3_length: 13
cdr3_aa: ASSQGSGTFYEQY

v_call: TRBV5-1
j_call: TRBJ1-2
cdr3_length: 11
cdr3_aa: ASSGTANYGYT

v_call: TRBV10-1
j_call: TRBJ2-1
cdr3_length: 13
cdr3_aa: ASNLRDRGYNEQF

v_call: TRBV5-5
j_call: TRBJ1-5
cdr3_length: 13
cdr3_aa: ASSPWTGDSQPQH

v_call: TRBV6-5
j_call: TRBJ1-2
cdr3_length: 13
cdr3_aa: ASRRSRDFNYGYT

v_call: TRBV11-1
j_call: TRBJ1-2
cdr3_length: 13
cdr3_aa: ASSHRGQGALGYT

v_call: TRBV7-9
j_call: TRBJ1-6
cdr3_length: 14
cdr3_aa: ASSPDSGTYNSPLH

v_call: TRBV2
j_call: TRBJ1-5
cdr3_length: 11
cdr3_aa: ASERGRGQPQH

v_call: TRBV7-9
j_call: TRBJ1-2
cdr3_length: 12
cdr3_aa: ASTRTGGADGYT

v_call: TRBV10-1
j_call: TRBJ1-4
cdr3_length: 14
cdr3_aa: ASTLVGDATNEKLF

v_call: TRBV29-1
j_call: TRBJ2-2
cdr3_length: 13
cdr3_aa: SASLTGFSTGELF

v_call: TRBV29-1
j_call: TRBJ2-7
cdr3_length: 12
cdr3_aa: SVAGGTGAYEQY

v_call: TRBV7-2
j_call: TRBJ2-2
cdr3_length: 16
cdr3_aa: ASRLAALAGGHTGELF

v_call: TRBV7-9
j_call: TRBJ1-1
cdr3_length: 14
cdr3_aa: ASSLGQGSKNTEAF

v_call: TRBV28
j_call: TRBJ2-7
cdr3_length: 10
cdr3_aa: ASRIGQLSAD

v_call: TRBV6-6
j_call: TRBJ2-1
cdr3_length: 12
cdr3_aa: ASSYGGQYNEQF

v_call: TRBV29-1
j_call: TRBJ2-1
cdr3_length: 9
cdr3_aa: SALNRDEQF

v_call: TRBV11-2
j_call: TRBJ1-6
cdr3_length: 14
cdr3_aa: ASSLWTGGFNSPLH

v_call: TRBV5-4
j_call: TRBJ1-2
cdr3_length: 15
cdr3_aa: ASSLGGQGAAGYGYT

v_call: TRBV6-5
j_call: TRBJ2-2
cdr3_length: 13
cdr3_aa: ASTHRDRYTGELF

v_call: TRBV5-1
j_call: TRBJ1-2
cdr3_length: 12
cdr3_aa: ASSLYSATYGYT

v_call: TRBV2
j_call: TRBJ1-6
cdr3_length: 11
cdr3_aa: AGRIRGNSPLH

v_call: TRBV12-3/TRBV12-4
j_call: TRBJ1-5
cdr3_length: 11
cdr3_aa: ASRRGEDQPQH

v_call: TRBV3-1/TRBV3-2
j_call: TRBJ1-3
cdr3_length: 17
cdr3_aa: ASSHSRLGQIFSGNTIY

v_call: TRBV7-2
j_call: TRBJ2-5
cdr3_length: 13
cdr3_aa: ASTRLGQVQETQY

v_call: TRBV4-2
j_call: TRBJ1-5
cdr3_length: 12
cdr3_aa: ASSHSTDGQPQH

v_call: TRBV28
j_call: TRBJ1-1
cdr3_length: 16
cdr3_aa: ASSLWDLAGGDNTEAF

v_call: TRBV19
j_call: TRBJ1-2
cdr3_length: 14
cdr3_aa: ASSDANRRFNYGYT

v_call: TRBV5-1
j_call: TRBJ2-2
cdr3_length: 13
cdr3_aa: ASTHRGVVDGELF

v_call: TRBV4-2
j_call: TRBJ2-3
cdr3_length: 15
cdr3_aa: ASSQGLAGGRTDTQY